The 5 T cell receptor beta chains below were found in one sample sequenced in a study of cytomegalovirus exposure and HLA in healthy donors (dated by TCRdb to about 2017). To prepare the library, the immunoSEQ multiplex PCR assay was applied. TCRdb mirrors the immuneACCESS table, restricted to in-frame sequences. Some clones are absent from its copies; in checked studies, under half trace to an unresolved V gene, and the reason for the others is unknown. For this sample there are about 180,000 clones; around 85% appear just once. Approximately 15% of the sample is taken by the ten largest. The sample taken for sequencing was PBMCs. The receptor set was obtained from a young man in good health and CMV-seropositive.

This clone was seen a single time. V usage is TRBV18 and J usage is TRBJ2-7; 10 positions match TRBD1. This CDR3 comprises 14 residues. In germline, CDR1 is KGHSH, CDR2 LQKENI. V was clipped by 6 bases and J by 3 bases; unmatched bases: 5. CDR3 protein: CASSLWDRGYEQYF. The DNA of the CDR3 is TGTGCCAGCTCCCTTTGGGACAGGGGCTACGAGCAGTACTTC.

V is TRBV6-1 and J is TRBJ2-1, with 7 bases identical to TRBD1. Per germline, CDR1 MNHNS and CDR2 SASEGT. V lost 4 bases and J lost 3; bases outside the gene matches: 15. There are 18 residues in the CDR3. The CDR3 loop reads CASSVALTGASFYNEQFF. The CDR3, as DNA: TGTGCCAGCAGTGTGGCCTTAACAGGGGCAAGTTTCTACAATGAGCAGTTCTTC.

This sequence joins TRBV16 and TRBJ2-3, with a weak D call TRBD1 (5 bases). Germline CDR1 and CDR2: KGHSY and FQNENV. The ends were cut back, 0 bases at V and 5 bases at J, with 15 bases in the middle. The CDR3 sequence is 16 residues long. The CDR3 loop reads CASSQSAQGWRDTQYF. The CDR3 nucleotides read TGTGCCAGCAGCCAATCGGCTCAGGGATGGAGAGATACGCAGTATTTT.

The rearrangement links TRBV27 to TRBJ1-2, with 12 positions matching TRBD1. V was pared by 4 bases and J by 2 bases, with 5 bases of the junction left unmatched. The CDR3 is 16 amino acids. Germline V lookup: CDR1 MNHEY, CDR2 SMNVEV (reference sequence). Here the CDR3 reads CASSSGTGGSNYGYTF. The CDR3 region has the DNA TGTGCCAGCAGTTCCGGGACAGGGGGCTCCAACTATGGCTACACCTTC.

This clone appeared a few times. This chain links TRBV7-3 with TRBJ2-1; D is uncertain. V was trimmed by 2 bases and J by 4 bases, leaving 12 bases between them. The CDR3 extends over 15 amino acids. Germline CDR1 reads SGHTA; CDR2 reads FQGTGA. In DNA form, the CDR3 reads TGTGCCAGCAGCTTATCGGTAGTATCGTACAATGAGCAGTTCTTC. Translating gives CASSLSVVSYNEQFF. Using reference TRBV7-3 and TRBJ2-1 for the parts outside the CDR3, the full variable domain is GAGVSQTPSNKVTEKGKYVELRCDPISGHTALYWYRQSLGQGPEFLIYFQGTGAADDSGLPNDRFFAVRPEGSVSTLKIQRTERGDSAVYLCASSLSVVSYNEQFFGPGTRLTVL.